Listed here are 24 T cell receptor beta chains from one sample, sequenced in a study of response to subunit inactivated influenza vaccine. TCRdb called the RT-PCR reads again in MiXCR, with one record for every CDR3 protein. This sample has 150,000 to 200,000 distinct CDR3 sequences, with under 13% found just once. The material was non-naive T cells sorted from PBMCs, obtained roughly 6 weeks after vaccination. The receptor set was obtained from a man in his forties or fifties who received an inactivated influenza vaccine.

The genes are TRBV6-5 and TRBJ2-7; 7 bases fit TRBD1. CDR1 and CDR2 (germline): MNHEY, SVGAGI. This CDR3 has 16 amino acids. J was trimmed by 0 bases and V by 4 bases; bases with no gene match: 9. This CDR3 is CASSSEYRTGSYEQYF. The DNA of the CDR3 is TGTGCCAGCAGTTCTGAATATCGGACAGGCTCCTACGAGCAGTACTTC.

This sequence joins TRBV2 and TRBJ2-7, with D tentatively TRBD1 (6 bases). Germline lookup yields CDR1 SNHLY and CDR2 FYNNEI. Trimming removed 8 bases at V and 2 bases at J, with 7 bases between. The CDR3 is 11 residues long. CDR3 sequence reads: CASRQAYEQYF. CDR3 nucleotides: TGTGCCAGCCGACAGGCCTACGAGCAGTACTTC.

The table lists this clonotype with many counts. In nucleotides, the CDR3 is TGTGCCATCAGCAAGGGGAGACAGGGGGGAACCGGGGAGCTGTTTTTT. This encodes CAISKGRQGGTGELFF. The rearrangement joins TRBV10-3 to TRBJ2-2, with TRBD1 matching over 9 bases. V shed 6 bases, J shed 5 bases, and the junction held 10 bases outside the gene matches. Germline V gene lookup returns CDR1 ENHRY and CDR2 SYGVKD. The CDR3 runs to 16 residues.

This clonotype was picked up many times. The chain is built from TRBV24-1 and TRBJ2-3, with D possibly TRBD2 on 6 matching bases. The V end was cut by 3 bases, the J end by 7 bases, with 16 bases between. This CDR3 region has 15 residues. CDR1 KGHDR and CDR2 SFDVKD come from the germline V gene. The CDR3 DNA reads TGTGCCACCAGTGATGGCGGGACCGCCGGGTATACGCAGTATTTT. Translation: CATSDGGTAGYTQYF.

The sample holds a few counts of this clonotype. The chain is built from TRBV7-2 and TRBJ1-2; D perhaps matches TRBD1 (6 bases). CDR1 and CDR2 (germline): SGHTA, FQGNSA. V was cut by 4 bases and J by 0 bases, with 9 bases left in between. The CDR3 extends over 14 amino acids. The CDR3 DNA follows: TGTGCCAGCAGCTCTTACAGGGCTAACTATGGCTACACCTTC. Translation: CASSSYRANYGYTF.

A single count supports this clonotype. The V call is TRBV29-1, the J call TRBJ2-6; TRBD1 agrees at 10 bases. The J segment lost 4 bases and the V segment lost 3 bases, leaving 3 bases of the junction unmatched. Per germline, CDR1 SQVTM and CDR2 ANQGSEA. The CDR3 loop spans 15 amino acids. The CDR3 protein is CSVEDRGRGANVLTF. CDR3 sequence (DNA): TGCAGCGTTGAGGACAGGGGGAGAGGGGCCAACGTCCTGACTTTC.

The J gene is TRBJ1-1, the V gene TRBV6-1, with D possibly being TRBD1 (5 bases). CDR1 is MNHNS and CDR2 is SASEGT in the germline V gene. Trimming left V 6 bases short and J 1 base short, with 9 bases between. The CDR3 covers 13 residues. The CDR3 is CASRLQENTEAFF. The CDR3 region has the DNA TGTGCCAGCAGGCTACAGGAGAACACTGAAGCTTTCTTT.

This chain uses TRBV20-1 with TRBJ1-4; unclear D gene. The V gene's germline CDR1 is DFQATT and CDR2 SNEGSKA (reference sequence). The CDR3 has 12 amino acids. Trimming shortened V by 0 bases and J by 8 bases, and 7 bases separated the two germline ends. Here the CDR3 reads CSARDMGEKLFF. The CDR3 coding sequence is TGCAGTGCTAGAGATATGGGCGAAAAACTGTTTTTT.

There are many counts of this clonotype. This chain connects TRBV2 to TRBJ2-2; 12 bases align to TRBD2. The CDR3 runs to 18 residues. Germline assignment: CDR1 SNHLY and CDR2 FYNNEI. The ends lost 4 bases at V and 1 base at J; junction bases unmatched: 7. The CDR3 loop reads CASSVYILAGGNTGELFF. As DNA, the CDR3 is TGTGCCAGCAGTGTTTATATACTAGCGGGAGGGAACACCGGGGAGCTGTTTTTT.

This clonotype appeared many times. The chain carries TRBV6-5 and TRBJ2-3; TRBD2 matches 7 bases. CDR1 MNHEY and CDR2 SVGAGI come from the germline V gene. V was pared by 2 bases and J by 3 bases, with 11 bases of the junction left unmatched. The CDR3 loop spans 17 amino acids. The CDR3: CASSYLSGGSRTDTQYF. CDR3 sequence (DNA): TGTGCCAGCAGTTACCTATCCGGCGGGAGTCGTACAGATACGCAGTATTTT.

This clonotype was seen ten or more times. V usage is TRBV4-2 and J usage is TRBJ2-3; weak D call: TRBD2 (6 bases). This CDR3 region has 16 residues. The germline gives CDR1 LGHNA, CDR2 YNFKEQ. Trimming took off 0 bases at V and 2 bases at J, with 12 bases between the two ends. CDR3 coding DNA: TGTGCCAGCAGCCAAGAATGGCGGGAACCCACAGATACGCAGTATTTT. Protein sequence: CASSQEWREPTDTQYF.

This clonotype was detected a few times. J is TRBJ1-2 and V is TRBV14; D is possibly TRBD1 (5 bases). Trimming pared 1 base from V and 7 bases from J, leaving 13 bases between. Germline CDR1 reads SGHDN; CDR2 reads FVKESK. The length of the CDR3 is 14 residues. Written as DNA, the CDR3 is TGTGCCAGCAGCCAAGTGAGGCAGGGTGGTGGCTACACCTTC. Amino acid sequence: CASSQVRQGGGYTF.

Here the CDR3 reads CASSIYGQPPGRELFF. DNA for the CDR3: TGTGCCAGTAGTATTTATGGACAGCCGCCGGGTAGGGAGCTGTTTTTT. The chain links TRBV19 to TRBJ2-2, with D tentatively TRBD1 (6 bases). Germline CDR1 reads LNHDA; CDR2 reads SQIVND (reference sequence). With 3 bases removed from V and 9 bases from J, the gap between germline ends came to 20 bases. The CDR3 length is 16 residues.

Here the CDR3 reads CASSTDGGLEQYF. For the CDR3, the DNA is TGTGCCAGTAGTACCGACGGAGGTCTGGAGCAGTACTTC. The genes are TRBV19 and TRBJ2-7; D is perhaps TRBD2 (5 bases). Germline V gene lookup returns CDR1 LNHDA and CDR2 SQIVND (reference sequence). Trimming removed 4 bases at V and 7 bases at J, with 14 bases between. CDR3 length: 13 residues. The complete variable domain, with remaining parts taken from reference TRBV19 and TRBJ2-7, reads DGGITQSPKYLFRKEGQNVTLSCEQNLNHDAMYWYRQDPGQGLRLIYYSQIVNDFQKGDIAEGYSVSREKKESFPLTVTSAQKNPTAFYLCASSTDGGLEQYFGPGTRLTVT.

This clonotype has ten or more counts. V gene TRBV5-6 combines with J gene TRBJ2-3; 7 nucleotides agree with TRBD1. Germline lookup yields CDR1 SGHDT and CDR2 YYEEEE. V lost 0 bases, J lost 2 bases, and 3 bases stayed unmatched. The CDR3 sequence is 15 residues long. CDR3 DNA: TGTGCCAGCAGCTTGGAGGGGACAGACACAGATACGCAGTATTTT. Translation: CASSLEGTDTDTQYF.

This clonotype showed up just a few times. The rearrangement links TRBV27 to TRBJ2-2, with 9 nucleotides matching TRBD1. Trimming cost V 6 bases and J 3 bases; bases outside gene matches: 8. CDR1 and CDR2 from the germline V gene are MNHEY and SMNVEV (reference sequence). This CDR3 is built from 16 residues. This chain's CDR3 is CASSRDRAMDTGELFF. CDR3 nucleotides: TGTGCCAGCAGCCGGGACAGGGCTATGGACACCGGGGAGCTGTTTTTT.

At least ten counts were recorded for this clonotype. The V and J genes are TRBV7-2 and TRBJ2-3, with D perhaps being TRBD1 or TRBD2 (5 bases each). The CDR3 contains 15 residues. CDR1 and CDR2 from the germline V gene are SGHTA and FQGNSA. V was pared by 1 base and J by 0 bases, with 8 bases between. The CDR3 DNA reads as TGTGCCAGCAGCTTAGGGGGGTTTAGCACAGATACGCAGTATTTT. Translation gives CASSLGGFSTDTQYF.

The rearrangement links TRBV5-1 to TRBJ2-7; a possible D gene is TRBD2 (6 bases). This CDR3 comprises 18 residues. Trimming took off 4 bases at V and 0 bases at J, with 23 bases between the two ends. CDR1 and CDR2 (germline): SGHRS, YFSETQ. CDR3 nucleotide sequence: TGCGCCAGCAGCCCAGAGACTAGTTTTTTGGGCCCCTCCTACGAGCAGTACTTC. Translating it yields CASSPETSFLGPSYEQYF.

This clonotype occurred many times. The chain is built from TRBV6-2 or TRBV6-3 and TRBJ2-1; 11 bases map to TRBD2. The CDR3 length is 16 residues. Trimming at V came to 5 bases and at J to 3 bases, leaving 6 bases not matched to a gene. The germline V gene encodes CDR1 MNHEY and CDR2 SVGEGT. Here the CDR3 reads CASSLSGRGYYNEQFF. In nucleotides, the CDR3 is TGTGCCAGCAGTCTTAGCGGGAGGGGGTACTACAATGAGCAGTTCTTC.

The chain combines TRBV28 with TRBJ1-5; D is possibly TRBD1 (6 bases). Trimming cost V 6 bases and J 6 bases, with 18 bases left between them. This CDR3 region has 15 residues. Looked up from germline, CDR1 is MDHEN and CDR2 is SYDVKM. CDR3: CASRGYRDIGQPQHF. The CDR3, as DNA: TGTGCCAGCAGGGGGTACAGGGACATAGGTCAGCCCCAGCATTTT.

This clonotype was recorded at least ten times. Written as DNA, the CDR3 is TGTGCCAGCAGTTCGGGACAGTTAAACACCGGGGAGCTGTTTTTT. It encodes CASSSGQLNTGELFF. The rearrangement joins TRBV12-3 or TRBV12-4 to TRBJ2-2; the match to TRBD1 covers 7 bases. V dropped 4 bases and J dropped 2; count of bases not matched to a gene: 4. The CDR3 is made up of 15 amino acids.

This clonotype was seen many times. The chain employs TRBV5-1 and TRBJ1-2; the match to TRBD1 covers 11 bases. This CDR3 is built from 15 residues. From germline, CDR1 is SGHRS and CDR2 YFSETQ. Trimming took 0 bases from V and 6 from J; bases not matched to a gene: 4. The DNA of the CDR3 is TGCGCCAGCAGCTTGGAAAGGACAGGGGGCCATGGCTACACCTTC. Translated, it gives CASSLERTGGHGYTF.

This clonotype occurred many times. The CDR3: CSVGTSGGHQETQYF. In nucleotides, the CDR3 is TGCAGCGTTGGTACTAGCGGGGGACACCAAGAGACCCAGTACTTC. This sequence joins TRBV29-1 and TRBJ2-5; 11 nucleotides align to TRBD2. Germline V gene sequence: CDR1 SQVTM, CDR2 ANQGSEA. The CDR3 covers 15 residues. The junction had 4 bases not matched to a gene; V was cut back by 4 bases and J by 0 bases.

This clonotype was found a few times. The rearrangement joins TRBV2 to TRBJ1-6; 11 nucleotides match TRBD1. The CDR3 length is 14 residues. V trimming: 6 bases; J trimming: 5 bases; junction bases outside the gene matches: 0. Germline V lookup: CDR1 SNHLY, CDR2 FYNNEI. The CDR3 here is CASRGQGDNSPLHF. The CDR3 DNA reads as TGTGCCAGCAGGGGACAGGGGGATAATTCACCCCTCCACTTT.